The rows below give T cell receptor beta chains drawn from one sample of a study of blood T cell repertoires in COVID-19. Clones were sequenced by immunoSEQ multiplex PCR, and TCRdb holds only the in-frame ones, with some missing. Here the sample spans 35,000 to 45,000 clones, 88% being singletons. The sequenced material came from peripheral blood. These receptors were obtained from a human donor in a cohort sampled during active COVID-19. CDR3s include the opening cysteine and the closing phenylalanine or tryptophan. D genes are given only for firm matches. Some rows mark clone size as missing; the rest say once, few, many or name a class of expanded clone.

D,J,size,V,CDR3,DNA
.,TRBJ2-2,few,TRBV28,CASCGAANTGELFF,TGTGCCAGCTGCGGGGCCGCGAACACCGGGGAGCTGTTTTTT
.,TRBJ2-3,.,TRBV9,CASSGGLDITDTQYF,TGTGCCAGCAGCGGGGGACTCGATATCACAGATACGCAGTATTTT
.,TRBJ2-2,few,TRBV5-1,CASSLVGRNTGELFF,TGCGCCAGCAGCTTGGTTGGCAGAAATACCGGGGAGCTGTTTTTT
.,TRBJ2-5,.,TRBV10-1,CASSESIRVGQYF,TGCGCCAGCAGTGAGTCGATCAGGGTCGGCCAGTACTTC
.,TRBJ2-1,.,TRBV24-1,CATSVNNEQFF,TGTGCCACCAGTGTCAACAATGAGCAGTTCTTC
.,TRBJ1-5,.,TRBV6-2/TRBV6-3,CASRLGNQPQHF,TGTGCCAGCCGTTTAGGCAATCAGCCCCAGCATTTT
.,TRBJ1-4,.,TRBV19,CASTEATNEKLFF,TGTGCCAGTACGGAGGCAACTAATGAAAAACTGTTTTTT
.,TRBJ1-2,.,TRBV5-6,CASSLPGQPLEQGYTF,TGTGCCAGCAGTTTACCTGGACAGCCTCTGGAACAAGGCTACACCTTC
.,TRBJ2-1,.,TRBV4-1,CASSQGAGGRYNEQFF,TGCGCCAGCAGCCAAGGGGCCGGGGGTCGCTACAATGAGCAGTTCTTC
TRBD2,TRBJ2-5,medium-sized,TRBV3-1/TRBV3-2,CASSQRAGGRYEETQYF,TGTGCCAGCAGCCAACGAGCGGGGGGGCGTTATGAAGAGACCCAGTACTTC
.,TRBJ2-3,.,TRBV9,CASSVEATYTDTQYF,TGTGCCAGCAGCGTAGAGGCGACTTACACAGATACGCAGTATTTT
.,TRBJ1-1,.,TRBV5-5,CASSLAENTEAFF,TGTGCCAGCAGCTTGGCAGAGAACACTGAAGCTTTCTTT
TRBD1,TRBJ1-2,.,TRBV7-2,CASSLAQGWQGAPSNYGYTF,TGTGCCAGCAGCTTAGCGCAGGGTTGGCAGGGGGCACCCTCTAACTATGGCTACACCTTC
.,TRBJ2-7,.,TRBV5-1,CASSPGQRAGQYF,TGCGCCAGCAGCCCCGGACAGCGAGCTGGGCAGTACTTC
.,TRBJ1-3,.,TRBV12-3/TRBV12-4,CASSLQVGNTIYF,TGTGCCAGCAGCTTACAGGTTGGAAACACCATATATTTT
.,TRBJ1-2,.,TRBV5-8,CASSSFRGMLGYTF,TGTGCCAGCAGCTCCTTCCGGGGAATGCTTGGCTACACCTTC
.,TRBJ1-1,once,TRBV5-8,CASSFRGNTEAFF,TGTGCCAGCAGCTTTCGGGGAAACACTGAAGCTTTCTTT
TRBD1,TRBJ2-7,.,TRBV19,CASSIDTGGRYEQYF,TGTGCCAGTAGTATTGATACAGGGGGTCGCTACGAGCAGTACTTC
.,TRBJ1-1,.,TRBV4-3,CATGGQMNTEAFF,TGCGCCACCGGAGGACAGATGAACACTGAAGCTTTCTTT
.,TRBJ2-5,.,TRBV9,CASSVGSYGQQETQYF,TGTGCCAGCAGCGTAGGATCATACGGACAGCAAGAGACCCAGTACTTC
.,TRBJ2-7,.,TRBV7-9,CASIPGQRYEQYF,TGTGCCAGCATCCCGGGACAACGTTACGAGCAGTACTTC
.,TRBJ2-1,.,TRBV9,CASSPRGTASGTRNNEQFF,TGTGCCAGCAGCCCACGAGGGACAGCTTCCGGGACTAGAAACAATGAGCAGTTCTTC
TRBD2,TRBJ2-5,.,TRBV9,CASSVGLAGARYQETQYF,TGTGCCAGCAGCGTAGGGCTAGCGGGGGCAAGGTACCAAGAGACCCAGTACTTC
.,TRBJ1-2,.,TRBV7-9,CASSRDRNYGYTF,TGTGCCAGCAGCCGAGACAGGAACTATGGCTACACCTTC
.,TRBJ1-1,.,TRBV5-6,CASSLTSTEAFF,TGTGCCAGCAGCCTGACATCTACTGAAGCTTTCTTT
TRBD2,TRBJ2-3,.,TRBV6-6,CASSSLWRGDTDTQYF,TGTGCCAGCAGTTCCCTCTGGCGGGGGGACACAGATACGCAGTATTTT
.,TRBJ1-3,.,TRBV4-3,CASSQDLAGEPGNTIYF,TGCGCCAGCAGCCAAGATTTGGCAGGGGAACCTGGAAACACCATATATTTT
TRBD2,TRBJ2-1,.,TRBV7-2,CASSLNSLPGGGRGIF,TGTGCCAGCAGCTTAAATTCCCTCCCTGGCGGGGGGAGAGGGATCTTC
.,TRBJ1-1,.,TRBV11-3,CASSPRGSSTEAFF,TGTGCCAGCAGCCCCCGCGGGTCGAGCACTGAAGCTTTCTTT
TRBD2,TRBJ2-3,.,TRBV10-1,CASSESGSGGPKGTDTQYF,TGCGCCAGCAGTGAGTCAGGTAGCGGGGGGCCTAAAGGCACAGATACGCAGTATTTT
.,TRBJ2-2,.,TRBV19,CASSTDPQRTGLSGELFF,TGTGCCAGTAGTACAGACCCCCAACGGACGGGGTTGTCCGGGGAGCTGTTTTTT
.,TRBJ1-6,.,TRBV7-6,CASSFGQRNTYNSPLHF,TGTGCCAGCAGCTTTGGACAGCGGAACACCTATAATTCACCCCTCCACTTT
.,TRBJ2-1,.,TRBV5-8,CASSPSRAGEQFF,TGTGCCAGCAGCCCGAGCAGGGCCGGTGAGCAGTTCTTC
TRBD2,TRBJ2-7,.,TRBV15,CATSLAGGTYEQYF,TGTGCCACCTCTCTAGCGGGGGGTACCTACGAGCAGTACTTC
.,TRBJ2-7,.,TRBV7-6,CASSLEVRRTGNRDEQYF,TGTGCCAGCAGCTTAGAGGTTCGGCGAACAGGAAACCGCGACGAGCAGTACTTC
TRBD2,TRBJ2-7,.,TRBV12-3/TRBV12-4,CASRGGVTYEQYF,TGTGCCAGTCGGGGAGGGGTAACCTACGAGCAGTACTTC